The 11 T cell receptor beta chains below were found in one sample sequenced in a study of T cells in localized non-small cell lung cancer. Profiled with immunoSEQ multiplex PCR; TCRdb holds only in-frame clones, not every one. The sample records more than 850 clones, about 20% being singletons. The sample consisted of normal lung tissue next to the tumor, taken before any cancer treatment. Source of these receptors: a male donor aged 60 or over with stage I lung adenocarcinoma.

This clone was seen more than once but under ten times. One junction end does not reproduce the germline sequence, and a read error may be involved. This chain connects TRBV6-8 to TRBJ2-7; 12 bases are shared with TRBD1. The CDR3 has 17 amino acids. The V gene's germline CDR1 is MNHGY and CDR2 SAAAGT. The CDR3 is CAISGDRGHPSSYEQYF. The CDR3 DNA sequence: TGTGCCATCAGTGGGGACAGGGGGCACCCTTCATCCTACGAGCAGTACTTC.

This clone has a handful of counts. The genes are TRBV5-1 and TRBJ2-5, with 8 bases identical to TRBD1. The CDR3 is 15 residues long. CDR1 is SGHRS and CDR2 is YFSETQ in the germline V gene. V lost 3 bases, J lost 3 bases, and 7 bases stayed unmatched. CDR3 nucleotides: TGCGCCAGCAGCTCCCAGGGACAGGTCAAAGAGACCCAGTACTTC. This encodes CASSSQGQVKETQYF.

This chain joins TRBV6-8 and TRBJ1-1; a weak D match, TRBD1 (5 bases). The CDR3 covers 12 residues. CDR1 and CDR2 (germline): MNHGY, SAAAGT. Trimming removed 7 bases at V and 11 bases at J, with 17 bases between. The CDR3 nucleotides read TGTGCCAGCACCGCCCTGACAGAGGAGGCTTTCTTT. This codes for CASTALTEEAFF.

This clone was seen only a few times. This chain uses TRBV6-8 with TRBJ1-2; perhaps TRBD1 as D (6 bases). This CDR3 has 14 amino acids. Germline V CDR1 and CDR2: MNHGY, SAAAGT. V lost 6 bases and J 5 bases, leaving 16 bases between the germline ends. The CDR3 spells CASRHLDRLYGYTF. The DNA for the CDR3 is TGTGCCAGCAGGCACCTCGACAGGCTATATGGCTACACCTTC.

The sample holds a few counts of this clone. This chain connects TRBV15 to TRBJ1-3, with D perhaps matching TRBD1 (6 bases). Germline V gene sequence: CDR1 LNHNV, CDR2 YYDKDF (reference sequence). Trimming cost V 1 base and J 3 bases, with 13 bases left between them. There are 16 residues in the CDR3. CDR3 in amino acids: CATSRGWGGGGNTIYF. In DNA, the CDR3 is TGTGCCACCAGCAGAGGATGGGGGGGCGGTGGAAACACCATATATTTT.

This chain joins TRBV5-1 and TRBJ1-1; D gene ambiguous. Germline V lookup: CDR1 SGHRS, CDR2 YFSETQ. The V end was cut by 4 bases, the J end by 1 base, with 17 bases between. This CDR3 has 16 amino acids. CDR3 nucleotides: TGCGCCAGCAGCCAACAAGCGCTCGGATCGAACACTGAAGCTTTCTTT. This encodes CASSQQALGSNTEAFF.

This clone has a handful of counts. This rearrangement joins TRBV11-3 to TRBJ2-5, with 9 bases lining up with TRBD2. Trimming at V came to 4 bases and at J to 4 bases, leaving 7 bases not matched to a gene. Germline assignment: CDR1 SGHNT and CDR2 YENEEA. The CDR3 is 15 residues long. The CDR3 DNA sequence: TGTGCCAGCAGCTCCCAAGTAGCGGGGGCAGAGACCCAGTACTTC. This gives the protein CASSSQVAGAETQYF.

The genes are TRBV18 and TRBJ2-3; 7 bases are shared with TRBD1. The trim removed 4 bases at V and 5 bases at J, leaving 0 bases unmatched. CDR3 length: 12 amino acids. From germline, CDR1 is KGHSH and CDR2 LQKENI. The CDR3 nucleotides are TGTGCCAGCTCACGGGACAGAGATACGCAGTATTTT. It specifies CASSRDRDTQYF.

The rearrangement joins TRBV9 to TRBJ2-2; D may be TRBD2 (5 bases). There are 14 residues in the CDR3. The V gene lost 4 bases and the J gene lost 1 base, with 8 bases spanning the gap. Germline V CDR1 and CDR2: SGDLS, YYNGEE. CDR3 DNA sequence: TGTGCCAGCAGCCCAGAGGGGAACACCGGGGAGCTGTTTTTT. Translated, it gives CASSPEGNTGELFF.

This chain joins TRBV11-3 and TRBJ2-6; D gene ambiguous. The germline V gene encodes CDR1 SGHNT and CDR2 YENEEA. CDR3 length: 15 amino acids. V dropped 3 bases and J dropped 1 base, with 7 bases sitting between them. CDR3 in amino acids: CASSLSGSGANVLTF. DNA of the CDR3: TGTGCCAGCAGCTTGTCGGGTTCTGGGGCCAACGTCCTGACTTTC.

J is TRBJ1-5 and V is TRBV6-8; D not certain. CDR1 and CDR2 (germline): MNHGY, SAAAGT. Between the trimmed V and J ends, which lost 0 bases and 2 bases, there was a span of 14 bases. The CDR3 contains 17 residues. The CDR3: CASSYSWEPRGNQPQHF. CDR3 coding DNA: TGTGCCAGCAGTTACTCGTGGGAGCCCCGGGGCAATCAGCCCCAGCATTTT.